The next 5 T cell receptor beta chains were all read from a single sample in a study of T cells in Graves' hyperthyroidism and ophthalmopathy. Template material for amplifying TCR beta CDR3 regions consisted of RNA transcripts. HTBI primers drove first-round RT-PCR of the TCR CDR3. In TCRdb, the multiplex PCR reads were re-called with MiXCR into one record per CDR3 protein. The sample holds around 760,000 distinct CDR3 sequences, about a third seen once. Material for sequencing was blood. The receptors come from a woman aged 40 to 50 with Graves' hyperthyroidism.

This rearrangement joins TRBV5-1 to TRBJ2-7, with D perhaps matching TRBD1 or TRBD2 (5 bases each). The V and J ends lost 0 bases and 3 bases respectively, with 10 bases between them. The CDR3 has 14 residues. Germline V CDR1 and CDR2: SGHRS, YFSETQ. DNA for the CDR3: TGCGCCAGCAGCTTGGACGGGACCAGCTACGAGCAGTACTTC. The encoded protein is CASSLDGTSYEQYF.

This chain joins TRBV29-1 and TRBJ1-2, with TRBD1 identical over 7 bases. The CDR3 loop spans 14 amino acids. Looked up from germline, CDR1 is SQVTM and CDR2 is ANQGSEA. Trimming took 4 bases from V and 4 from J; bases not matched to a gene: 9. The DNA of the CDR3 is TGCAGCGTTGGAATAAGACAGGGACCCTATGGCTACACCTTC. This gives the protein CSVGIRQGPYGYTF.

This clonotype has only a few counts. The genes are TRBV6-5 and TRBJ2-5; D is uncertain. This CDR3 is built from 17 residues. Germline CDR1 and CDR2: MNHEY and SVGAGI. V was trimmed by 9 bases and J by 5 bases, leaving 28 bases between them. The CDR3 spells CARARLSRLLDGETQYF. The CDR3 DNA reads as TGTGCCAGAGCTAGGTTATCACGCCTATTGGATGGCGAGACCCAGTACTTC.

In its sample, this clonotype was seen many times. The chain is built from TRBV19 and TRBJ1-2; D is possibly TRBD1 (5 bases). CDR3 length: 16 residues. The germline gives CDR1 LNHDA, CDR2 SQIVND (reference sequence). V lost 5 bases and J 3 bases, leaving 19 bases between the germline ends. CDR3 sequence: CASSLWARDGHYGYTF. The CDR3 DNA sequence: TGTGCCAGTAGTCTCTGGGCACGGGACGGCCACTATGGCTACACCTTC.

This clonotype was counted between two and nine times. This rearrangement joins TRBV12-3 or TRBV12-4 to TRBJ1-1; D ambiguous. The V end was cut by 8 bases, the J end by 0 bases, with 13 bases between. The length of the CDR3 is 14 residues. The CDR3 is CASRGRSLNTEAFF. In nucleotides, the CDR3 is TGTGCCAGCCGAGGTCGGTCTCTGAACACTGAAGCTTTCTTT.